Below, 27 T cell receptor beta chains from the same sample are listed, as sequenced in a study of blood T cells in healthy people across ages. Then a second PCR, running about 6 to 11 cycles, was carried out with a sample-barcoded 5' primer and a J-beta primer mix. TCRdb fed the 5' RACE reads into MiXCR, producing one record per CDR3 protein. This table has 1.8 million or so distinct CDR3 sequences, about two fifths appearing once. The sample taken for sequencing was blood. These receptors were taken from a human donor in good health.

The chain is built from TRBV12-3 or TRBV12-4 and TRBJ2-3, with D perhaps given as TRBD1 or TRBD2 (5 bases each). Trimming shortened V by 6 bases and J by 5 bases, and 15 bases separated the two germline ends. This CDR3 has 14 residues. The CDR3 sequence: CASRFGVGGDTQYF. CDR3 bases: TGTGCCAGCAGATTCGGGGTTGGGGGAGATACGCAGTATTTT.

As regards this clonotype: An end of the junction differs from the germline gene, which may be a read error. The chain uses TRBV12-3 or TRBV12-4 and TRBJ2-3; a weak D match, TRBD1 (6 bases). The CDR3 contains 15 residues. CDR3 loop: CASRGAGAAADAQYF. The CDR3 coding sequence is TGTGCCAGCAGGGGGGCCGGAGCCGCGGCAGATGCGCAGTATTTT.

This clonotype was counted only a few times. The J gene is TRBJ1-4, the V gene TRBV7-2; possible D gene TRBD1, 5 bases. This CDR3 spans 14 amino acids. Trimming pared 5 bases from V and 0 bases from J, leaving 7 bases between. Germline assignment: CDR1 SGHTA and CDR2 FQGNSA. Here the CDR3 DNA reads TGTGCCAGCAGCCGACAGCCAACTAATGAAAAACTGTTTTTT. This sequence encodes CASSRQPTNEKLFF.

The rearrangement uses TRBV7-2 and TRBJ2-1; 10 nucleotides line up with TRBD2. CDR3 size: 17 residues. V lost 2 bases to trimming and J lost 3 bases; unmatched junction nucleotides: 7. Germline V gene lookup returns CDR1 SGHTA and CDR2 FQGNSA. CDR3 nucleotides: TGTGCCAGCAGCTTACTCGCTAGCGGGAGATTCTACAATGAGCAGTTCTTC. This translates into CASSLLASGRFYNEQFF.

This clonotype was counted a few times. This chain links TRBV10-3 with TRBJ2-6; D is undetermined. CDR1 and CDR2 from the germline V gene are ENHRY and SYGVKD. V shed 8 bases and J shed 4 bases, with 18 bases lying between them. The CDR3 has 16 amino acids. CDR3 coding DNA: TGTGCCATCGGGGTTAGAATGGAGTCCGGGGCCAACGTCCTGACTTTC. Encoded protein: CAIGVRMESGANVLTF.

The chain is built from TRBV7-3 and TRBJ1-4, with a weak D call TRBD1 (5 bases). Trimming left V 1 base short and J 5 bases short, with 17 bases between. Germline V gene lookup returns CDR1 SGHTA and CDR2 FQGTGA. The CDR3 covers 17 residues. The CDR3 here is CASSLKGYGVGNEKLFF. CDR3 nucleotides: TGTGCCAGCAGCTTAAAGGGGTACGGGGTAGGGAATGAAAAACTGTTTTTT. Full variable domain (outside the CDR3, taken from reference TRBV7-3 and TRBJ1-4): GAGVSQTPSNKVTEKGKYVELRCDPISGHTALYWYRQSLGQGPEFLIYFQGTGAADDSGLPNDRFFAVRPEGSVSTLKIQRTERGDSAVYLCASSLKGYGVGNEKLFFGSGTQLSVL.

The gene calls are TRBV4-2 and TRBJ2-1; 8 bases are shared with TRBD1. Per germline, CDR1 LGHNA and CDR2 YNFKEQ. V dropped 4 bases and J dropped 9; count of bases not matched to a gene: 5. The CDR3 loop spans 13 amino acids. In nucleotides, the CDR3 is TGTGCCAGCAGCCCTAAGACAGGGGTTGAGCAGTTCTTC. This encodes CASSPKTGVEQFF.

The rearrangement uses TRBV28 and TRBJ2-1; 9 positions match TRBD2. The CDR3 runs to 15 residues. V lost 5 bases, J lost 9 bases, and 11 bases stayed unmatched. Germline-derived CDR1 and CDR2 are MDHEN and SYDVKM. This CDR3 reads CASSRSGGNGGEQFF. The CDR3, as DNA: TGTGCCAGCAGTCGGAGCGGGGGGAATGGAGGTGAGCAGTTCTTC.

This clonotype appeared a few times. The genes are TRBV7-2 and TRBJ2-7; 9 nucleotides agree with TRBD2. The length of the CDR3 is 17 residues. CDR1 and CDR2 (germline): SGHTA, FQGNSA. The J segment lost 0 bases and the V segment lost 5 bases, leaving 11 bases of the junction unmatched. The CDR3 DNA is TGTGCCAGCAGCCCGACTAGCGGACAATATAGCTCCTACGAGCAGTACTTC. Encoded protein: CASSPTSGQYSSYEQYF.

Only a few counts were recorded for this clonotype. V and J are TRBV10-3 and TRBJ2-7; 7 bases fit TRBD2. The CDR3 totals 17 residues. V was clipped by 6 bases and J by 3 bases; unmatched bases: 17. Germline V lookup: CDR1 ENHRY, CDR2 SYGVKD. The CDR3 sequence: CAISPLSGEIEIYEQYF. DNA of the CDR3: TGTGCCATCAGCCCGTTGAGCGGGGAGATCGAAATCTACGAGCAGTACTTC.

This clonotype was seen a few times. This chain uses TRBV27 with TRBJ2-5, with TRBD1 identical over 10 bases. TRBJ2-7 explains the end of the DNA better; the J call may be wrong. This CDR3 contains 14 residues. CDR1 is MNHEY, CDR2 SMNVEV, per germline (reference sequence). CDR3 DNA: TGTGCCAGCCAGACGGGACAGGGGAGACACGAGCAGTACTTC. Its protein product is CASQTGQGRHEQYF.

CDR3 DNA: TGCAGCGTTGAAGAAAATCGGGGGGAGACCCAGTACTTC. It yields the protein CSVEENRGETQYF. This chain connects TRBV29-1 to TRBJ2-5; D possibly corresponds to TRBD2 (6 bases). CDR1 SQVTM and CDR2 ANQGSEA come from the germline V gene. The CDR3 runs 13 residues. V was clipped by 0 bases and J by 5 bases, with 10 bases between them.

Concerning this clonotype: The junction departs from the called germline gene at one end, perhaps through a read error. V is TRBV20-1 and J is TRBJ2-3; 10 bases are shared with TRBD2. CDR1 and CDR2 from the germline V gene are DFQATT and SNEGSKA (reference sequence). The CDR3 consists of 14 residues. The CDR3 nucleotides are TGCAGTGCCCCACTAGCGGGGACCACAGATGCGCAGTATTTT. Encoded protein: CSAPLAGTTDAQYF.

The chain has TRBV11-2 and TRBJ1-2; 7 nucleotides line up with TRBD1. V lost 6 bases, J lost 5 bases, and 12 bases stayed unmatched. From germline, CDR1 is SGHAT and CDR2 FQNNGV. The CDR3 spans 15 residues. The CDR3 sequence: CASRPGGGSGYGYTF. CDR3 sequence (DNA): TGTGCCAGCAGACCAGGGGGGGGTTCGGGTTATGGCTACACCTTC.

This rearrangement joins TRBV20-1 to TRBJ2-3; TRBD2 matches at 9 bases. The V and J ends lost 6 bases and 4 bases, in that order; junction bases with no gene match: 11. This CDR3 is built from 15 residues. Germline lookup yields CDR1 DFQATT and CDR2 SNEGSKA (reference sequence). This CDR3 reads CSAAGRGGRADTQYF. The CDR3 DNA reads TGCAGTGCCGCCGGGCGGGGGGGAAGAGCAGATACGCAGTATTTT.

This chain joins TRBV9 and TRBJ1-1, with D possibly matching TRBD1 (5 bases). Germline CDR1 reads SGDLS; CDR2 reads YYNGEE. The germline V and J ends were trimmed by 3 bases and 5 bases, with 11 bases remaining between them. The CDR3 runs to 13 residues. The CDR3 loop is CASSDAGRTEAFF. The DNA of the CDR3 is TGTGCCAGCAGCGATGCAGGGAGGACTGAAGCTTTCTTT.

CDR3 in DNA: TGTGCCAGCAGGGCCGTAGGTGATAATGAAAAACTGTTTTTT. It yields the protein CASRAVGDNEKLFF. The chain couples TRBV6-5 to TRBJ1-4; D is ambiguous. Trimming removed 6 bases from V and 4 bases from J, with 12 bases in between. The CDR3 is made up of 14 amino acids. The germline V gene encodes CDR1 MNHEY and CDR2 SVGAGI.

The CDR3 reads CASRRDRGSSLPQHF. For the CDR3, the DNA is TGTGCCAGTAGACGGGACAGGGGGTCTTCTTTGCCCCAGCATTTT. This rearrangement joins TRBV19 to TRBJ1-5, with 11 bases lining up with TRBD1. Germline assignment: CDR1 LNHDA and CDR2 SQIVND (reference sequence). After removal of 6 bases from V and 9 bases from J, the junction contained 10 bases not matched to a gene. The CDR3 has 15 amino acids.

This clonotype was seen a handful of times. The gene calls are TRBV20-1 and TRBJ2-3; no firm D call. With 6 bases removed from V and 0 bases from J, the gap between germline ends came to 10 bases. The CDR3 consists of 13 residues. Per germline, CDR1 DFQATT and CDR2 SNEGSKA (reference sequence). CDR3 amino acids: CSAAGFSTDTQYF. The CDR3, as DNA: TGCAGTGCCGCCGGGTTTAGCACAGATACGCAGTATTTT.

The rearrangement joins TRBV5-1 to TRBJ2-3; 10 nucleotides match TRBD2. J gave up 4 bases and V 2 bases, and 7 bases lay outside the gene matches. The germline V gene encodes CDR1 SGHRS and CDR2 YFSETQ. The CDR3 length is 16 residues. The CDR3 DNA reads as TGCGCCAGCAGCTTAACGGGACTAGCGAAGTCAGATACGCAGTATTTT. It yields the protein CASSLTGLAKSDTQYF.

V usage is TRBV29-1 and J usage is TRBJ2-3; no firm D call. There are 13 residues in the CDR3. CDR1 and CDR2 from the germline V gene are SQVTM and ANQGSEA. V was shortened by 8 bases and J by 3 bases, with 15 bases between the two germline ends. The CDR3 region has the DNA TGCAGCCAGACTTTCGAGTCGACAGATACGCAGTATTTT. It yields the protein CSQTFESTDTQYF.

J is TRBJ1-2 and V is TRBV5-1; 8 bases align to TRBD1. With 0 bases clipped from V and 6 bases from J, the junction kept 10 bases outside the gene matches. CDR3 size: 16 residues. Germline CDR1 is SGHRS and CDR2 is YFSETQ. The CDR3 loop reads CASSLGDPGGANGYTF. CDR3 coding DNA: TGCGCCAGCAGCTTGGGGGACCCAGGGGGCGCAAATGGCTACACCTTC. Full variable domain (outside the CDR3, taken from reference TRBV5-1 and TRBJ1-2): KAGVTQTPRYLIKTRGQQVTLSCSPISGHRSVSWYQQTPGQGLQFLFEYFSETQRNKGNFPGRFSGRQFSNSRSEMNVSTLELGDSALYLCASSLGDPGGANGYTFGSGTRLTVV.

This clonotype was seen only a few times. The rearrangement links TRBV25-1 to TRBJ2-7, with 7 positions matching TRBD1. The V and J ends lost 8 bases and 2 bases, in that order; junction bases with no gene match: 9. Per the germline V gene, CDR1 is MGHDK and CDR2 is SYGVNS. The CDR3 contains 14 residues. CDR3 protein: CASRSRDRAYEQYF. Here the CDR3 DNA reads TGTGCCAGCCGCTCACGGGACAGAGCCTACGAGCAGTACTTC.

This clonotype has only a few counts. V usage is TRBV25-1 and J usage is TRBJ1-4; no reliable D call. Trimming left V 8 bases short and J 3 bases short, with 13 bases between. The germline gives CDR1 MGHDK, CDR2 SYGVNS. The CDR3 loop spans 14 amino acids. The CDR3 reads CASGESRSNEKLFF. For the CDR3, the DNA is TGTGCCAGCGGGGAGAGCAGGTCTAATGAAAAACTGTTTTTT.

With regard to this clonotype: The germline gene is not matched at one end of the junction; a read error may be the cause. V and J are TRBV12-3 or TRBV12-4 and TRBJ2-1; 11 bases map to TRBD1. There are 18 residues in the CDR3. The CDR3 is CAGSSGTGGRQGYNEQFF. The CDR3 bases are TGTGCCGGCAGTTCAGGGACAGGGGGACGCCAAGGCTACAATGAGCAGTTCTTC.

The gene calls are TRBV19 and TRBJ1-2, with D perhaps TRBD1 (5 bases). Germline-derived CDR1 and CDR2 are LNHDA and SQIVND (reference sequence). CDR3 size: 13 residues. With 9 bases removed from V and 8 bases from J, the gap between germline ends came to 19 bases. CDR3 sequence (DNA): TGTGCCAGCGTCCCCCGGGGCGCCGGGGGCTACACCTTC. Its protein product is CASVPRGAGGYTF.

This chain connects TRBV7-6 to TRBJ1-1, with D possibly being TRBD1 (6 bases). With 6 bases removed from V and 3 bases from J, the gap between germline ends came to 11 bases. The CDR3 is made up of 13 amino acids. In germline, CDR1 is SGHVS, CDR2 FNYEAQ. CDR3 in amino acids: CASRSGVHTEAFF. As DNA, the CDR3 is TGTGCCAGCAGATCAGGGGTGCACACTGAAGCTTTCTTT. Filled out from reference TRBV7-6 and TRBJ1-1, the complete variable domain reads GAGVSQSPRYKVTKRGQDVALRCDPISGHVSLYWYRQALGQGPEFLTYFNYEAQQDKSGLPNDRFSAERPEGSISTLTIQRTEQRDSAMYRCASRSGVHTEAFFGQGTRLTVV.